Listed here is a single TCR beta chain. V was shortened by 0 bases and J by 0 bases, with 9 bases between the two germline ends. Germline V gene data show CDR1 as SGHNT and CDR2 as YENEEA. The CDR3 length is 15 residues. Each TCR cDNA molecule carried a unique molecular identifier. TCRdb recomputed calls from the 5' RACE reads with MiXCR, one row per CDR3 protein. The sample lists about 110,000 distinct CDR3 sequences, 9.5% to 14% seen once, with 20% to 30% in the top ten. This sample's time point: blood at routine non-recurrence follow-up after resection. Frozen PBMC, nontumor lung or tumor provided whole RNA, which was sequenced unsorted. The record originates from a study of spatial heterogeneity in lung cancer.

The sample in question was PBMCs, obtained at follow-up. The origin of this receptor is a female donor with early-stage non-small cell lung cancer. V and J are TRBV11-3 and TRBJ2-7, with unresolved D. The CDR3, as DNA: TGTGCCAGCAGCTTAGATTCCCTGTCCTCCTACGAGCAGTACGTC. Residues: CASSLDSLSSYEQYV.